The clone carrying this TCR beta chain is medium-sized in the sample. Its specificity is unknown. The assay was immunoSEQ multiplex PCR, and TCRdb's table has in-frame clones only and misses some. The sample lists some 17,000 clones; 70% to 75% were seen once. This sample stems from a study of T cell clonotyping in hematopoietic cell transplantation. Study-level results: At the given depth, recipient repertoires were over 95% de novo clonotypes. Pathologically expanded recipient clonotypes increased progressively from day 30 to day 180 as diversity fell.

CDR1 is MDHEN and CDR2 is SYDVKM in the germline V gene. This CDR3 contains 13 residues. After removal of 5 bases from V and 3 bases from J, the junction contained 2 bases not matched to a gene. The sequenced sample consisted of peripheral blood mononuclear cells. The chain couples TRBV28 to TRBJ2-7; 9 positions agree with TRBD1. This sequence was found in a woman between 55 and 75 years old in good health. Some clones in this sample may be carry-over from other donors' samples. The CDR3 nucleotides read TGTGCCAGCAGTGTGGGACAGGGCTACGAGCAGTACTTC. It translates to CASSVGQGYEQYF.